A selection of T cell receptor beta chains follows, all from one sample in a study of blood T cell repertoires in COVID-19. The repertoire was sequenced with immunoSEQ multiplex PCR; TCRdb's copy has only in-frame clones and lacks some. The sample gives 150,000 or so clones, around 87% of which show up once; 0.95% to 1.5% is in the top ten. The sequenced material came from PBMCs or T cells enriched from blood (not recorded which). Source of these receptors: a woman aged 25 to 39 with acute COVID-19. The CDR3 runs from the conserved cysteine through the conserved F or W. The D gene is left open where the match is weak. For some rows the clone size is stated as once, few or many, or as a class when expanded; others skip it.

15,.,TRBJ2-2,TRBD2,TRBV7-7,CASSPLAGSTGELFF,TGTGCTAGCAGCCCACTAGCGGGAAGTACCGGGGAGCTGTTTTTT
16,.,TRBJ1-2,.,TRBV27,CASTGLPTGSLYGYTF,TGTGCCAGCACAGGACTCCCGACAGGAAGCCTCTATGGCTACACCTTC
15,.,TRBJ2-1,.,TRBV7-3,CASSLRPGVGNEQFF,TGTGCCAGCAGCTTACGGCCGGGGGTTGGAAATGAGCAGTTCTTC
16,.,TRBJ2-6,TRBD1,TRBV6-4,CASSDTTGSGANVLTF,TGTGCCAGCAGTGACACGACAGGGTCGGGGGCCAACGTCCTGACTTTC
16,.,TRBJ2-7,TRBD2,TRBV27,CASSPRTSGRSYEQYF,TGTGCCAGCAGTCCCCGGACTAGCGGGAGATCCTACGAGCAGTACTTC
16,.,TRBJ1-1,.,TRBV7-9,CASSLPAGTPTFEAFF,TGTGCCAGCAGCTTACCCGCAGGAACACCCACATTTGAAGCTTTCTTT
16,.,TRBJ1-2,TRBD1,TRBV24-1,CATSDPGQGNHYGYTF,TGTGCCACCAGTGACCCTGGACAGGGGAATCACTATGGCTACACCTTC
12,.,TRBJ2-1,.,TRBV7-7,CASGKGQGEQFF,TGTGCTAGCGGTAAGGGCCAGGGTGAGCAGTTCTTC
13,.,TRBJ1-2,.,TRBV5-4,CASSSTANYGYTF,TGTGCCAGCTCCTCAACAGCTAACTATGGCTACACCTTC
15,.,TRBJ1-2,TRBD1,TRBV7-2,CASSLVGGTGSGYTF,TGTGCCAGCAGCTTAGTGGGCGGGACAGGGTCTGGCTACACCTTC
14,few,TRBJ1-6,.,TRBV7-9,CASSSSREESPLHF,TGTGCCAGCAGTTCCAGCAGGGAAGAATCACCCCTCCACTTT
13,.,TRBJ2-1,.,TRBV5-1,CASSLTGSNEQFF,TGCGCCAGCAGCTTGACGGGGAGCAATGAGCAGTTCTTC
15,.,TRBJ2-3,TRBD1,TRBV18,CASSQKGAYTDTQYF,TGTGCCAGCTCGCAGAAGGGGGCCTACACAGATACGCAGTATTTT
15,.,TRBJ2-2,.,TRBV4-3,CASSPAEQTAGELFF,TGCGCCAGCAGCCCAGCGGAACAAACGGCCGGGGAGCTGTTTTTT
14,.,TRBJ2-5,.,TRBV21-1,CAIETSGRSRTQYF,TGTGCCATCGAGACTAGCGGGCGGTCTCGGACCCAGTACTTC